This TCR beta chain was identified in a study of blood T cell repertoires in COVID-19. Across the study: The cDNA or gDNA used as material had been derived from T cells, B-cell-depleted T cells, or PBMCs.

This CDR3 comprises 14 residues. Germline CDR1 and CDR2: MNHEY and SMNVEV (reference sequence). V gave up 4 bases and J gave up 2 bases; unmatched junction bases: 3. Libraries were prepared by immunoSEQ multiplex PCR; TCRdb keeps only in-frame clonotypes and omits some of them. Among about 45,000 clones listed, 88% were seen once. This sequence was found in a human donor in a cohort sampled during active COVID-19. The chain joins TRBV27 to TRBJ2-7, with 9 bases matching TRBD2. Sequencing input: peripheral blood. Written as DNA, the CDR3 is TGTGCCAGCAGTTCGACTAGCGGTACCTACGAGCAGTACTTC. It codes for CASSSTSGTYEQYF.